The clone carrying this TCR beta chain appeared many times. TCR beta CDR3 regions were amplified from RNA transcripts. Using the HTBI primer set, a first-round RT-PCR was run on the TCR CDR3. TCRdb called the multiplex PCR reads again in MiXCR, with one record for every CDR3 protein. The repertoire holds fewer than 450,000 distinct CDR3 sequences, with roughly 15% as singletons. This sample is part of a study of T cells in Graves' hyperthyroidism and ophthalmopathy. Patients aged 18 to 65 had newly diagnosed hyperthyroidism lasting under 2 months. Patients having uncontrolled infection, another autoimmune disease, pregnancy or lactation were not included. Clinical symptoms, serum thyroxine and TRAb, thyroid ultrasound and orbital computed tomography were used for the diagnoses. Blood was drawn at first hyperthyroidism diagnosis, before any ophthalmopathy symptoms. Specimen: blood. This TCR was recovered from a woman under 40 with Graves' hyperthyroidism that later progressed to Graves' ophthalmopathy.

In DNA form, the CDR3 reads TGCAGTGCTCCGGGACAGGGCTCACCCCCTAACTATGGCTACACCTTC. This codes for CSAPGQGSPPNYGYTF. V is TRBV20-1 and J is TRBJ1-2; 9 positions match TRBD1. The CDR3 is 16 residues long. Germline V lookup: CDR1 DFQATT, CDR2 SNEGSKA (reference sequence). V lost 5 bases to trimming and J lost 0 bases; unmatched junction nucleotides: 10.